Presented here are 5 T cell receptor beta chains from one specimen sequenced in a study of cytotoxic CD8 clonotypes in ibrutinib-treated CLL (dated by TCRdb to 2020 to 2023). The library was generated by the immunoSEQ multiplex PCR assay. The immuneACCESS repertoire file appears here via TCRdb, limited to in-frame rearrangements. These files lack a portion of the clones; in checked studies, under half of the deficit traces to unresolved V genes, and the cause of the others is not known. The sample yields fewer than 400,000 clones; around 66% were counted once. The ten top clones hold around 6.3% of the sample. The sample consisted of PBMCs, taken after 36 months of ibrutinib treatment. The receptors stem from a human donor with chronic lymphocytic leukemia.

The rearrangement joins TRBV9 to TRBJ2-3; perhaps TRBD2 as D (6 bases). V dropped 7 bases and J dropped 6 bases, with 21 bases sitting between them. The CDR3 length is 15 residues. The germline gives CDR1 SGDLS, CDR2 YYNGEE. The CDR3 DNA reads as TGTGCCAGCTCCAGGCTAGCGTCGGCGTTTGATACGCAGTATTTT. Protein: CASSRLASAFDTQYF.

The chain employs TRBV5-4 and TRBJ2-2; 13 bases fit TRBD2. Trimming at V came to 0 bases and at J to 6 bases, leaving 2 bases not matched to a gene. Looked up from germline, CDR1 is SGHNT and CDR2 is YYREEE (reference sequence). CDR3 length: 16 residues. The CDR3 region has the DNA TGTGCCAGCAGCTTGGAGGGACTAGCGGGATCCGGGGAGCTGTTTTTT. Protein sequence: CASSLEGLAGSGELFF.

The chain uses TRBV4-1 and TRBJ2-7; D is uncertain. Germline CDR1 MGHRA, CDR2 YSYEKL. The CDR3 consists of 15 residues. Deletions cut 2 bases from V and 4 bases from J, with 15 bases between. DNA of the CDR3: TGCGCCAGCAGCCAAAGGGCGGCCTCTAATTACGAGCAGTACTTC. It encodes CASSQRAASNYEQYF.

The chain is built from TRBV29-1 and TRBJ2-7; 12 bases are shared with TRBD2. Germline CDR1 and CDR2: SQVTM and ANQGSEA. This CDR3 is built from 17 residues. The V segment lost 0 bases and the J segment 7 bases; nucleotides outside the gene matches: 13. CDR3 in amino acids: CSVEDTLAGGPRGEQYF. CDR3 bases: TGCAGCGTTGAAGATACCCTAGCGGGAGGGCCCCGGGGTGAGCAGTACTTC.

V and J are TRBV5-1 and TRBJ2-7; TRBD1 might be the D (5 bases). Germline V lookup: CDR1 SGHRS, CDR2 YFSETQ. V lost 0 bases and J lost 0, with 13 bases in between. The CDR3 spans 16 residues. The CDR3 DNA reads TGCGCCAGCAGCTTGGCAGGGCCGGGTTCCTCCTACGAGCAGTACTTC. Translating gives CASSLAGPGSSYEQYF.